Listed below are T cell receptor beta chains from one sample, sequenced in a study of T cell changes during pregnancy in multiple sclerosis. Generated by immunoSEQ multiplex PCR, the TCRdb table keeps only in-frame clones and is missing some. The sample contains around 30,000 clones, 85% to 95% of which appear only once. Specimen: CD4+ T cells from peripheral blood mononuclear cells, collected in the first trimester of pregnancy. These receptor sequences come from a female donor with multiple sclerosis, enrolled in a pregnancy study. Each CDR3 is given with its conserved first and last residue. D genes are given only for firm matches. Not all rows give a size; the values are once, few, many and, for expanded clones, a class.

V gene: TRBV6-1; J gene: TRBJ1-2; D gene: NA; clone size: few; CDR3 DNA: TGTGCCAGCAGTGAAGATCAGGGATACTATGGCTACACCTTC; CDR3 protein: CASSEDQGYYGYTF
V gene: TRBV30; J gene: TRBJ1-5; D gene: TRBD1; clone size: NA; CDR3 DNA: TGTGCCTGGAGTGTTACAGGGGATCAGCCCCAGCATTTT; CDR3 protein: CAWSVTGDQPQHF
V gene: TRBV9; J gene: TRBJ2-2; D gene: TRBD1; clone size: NA; CDR3 DNA: TGTGCCAGCAGCCTCACACAGGGGACCACCGGGGAGCTGTTTTTT; CDR3 protein: CASSLTQGTTGELFF
V gene: TRBV29-1; J gene: TRBJ1-1; D gene: TRBD1; clone size: NA; CDR3 DNA: TGCAGCACCCTGGGACAGTGGGACACTGAAGCTTTCTTT; CDR3 protein: CSTLGQWDTEAFF
V gene: TRBV7-2; J gene: TRBJ1-4; D gene: NA; clone size: NA; CDR3 DNA: TGTGCCAGCAGCTACACCCAGGCTGAAAAACTGTTTTTT; CDR3 protein: CASSYTQAEKLFF
V gene: TRBV6-1; J gene: TRBJ1-2; D gene: TRBD1; clone size: NA; CDR3 DNA: TGTGCCAGCAGTGAAGCGCGGGCAGGGGGCTATGGCTACACCTTC; CDR3 protein: CASSEARAGGYGYTF
V gene: TRBV4-3; J gene: TRBJ2-3; D gene: TRBD2; clone size: NA; CDR3 DNA: TGCGCCAGCAGCCAAGAAGCGGGGAATACGCAGTATTTT; CDR3 protein: CASSQEAGNTQYF
V gene: TRBV7-2; J gene: TRBJ1-5; D gene: NA; clone size: NA; CDR3 DNA: TGTGCCAGCAGCCTCACCTTCGACAGGACACATAGCAATCAGCCCCAGCATTTT; CDR3 protein: CASSLTFDRTHSNQPQHF
V gene: TRBV29-1; J gene: TRBJ1-1; D gene: TRBD1; clone size: NA; CDR3 DNA: TGCAGCGTTACAGGGGGCTGGGACACTGAAGCTTTCTTT; CDR3 protein: CSVTGGWDTEAFF
V gene: TRBV11-2; J gene: TRBJ2-7; D gene: TRBD2; clone size: NA; CDR3 DNA: TGTGCCAGCAGCTTAGATCTCCTAGCGGGGGTCTACGAGCAGTACTTC; CDR3 protein: CASSLDLLAGVYEQYF
V gene: TRBV5-1; J gene: TRBJ2-7; D gene: TRBD2; clone size: NA; CDR3 DNA: TGCGCCAGCAGCGGAACTAGCGCCCCCCCCCACGAGCAGTACTTC; CDR3 protein: CASSGTSAPPHEQYF
V gene: TRBV19; J gene: TRBJ2-3; D gene: TRBD2; clone size: NA; CDR3 DNA: TGTGCCAGTGCGAGGGCAGCGCGGGGGGGTACGCAGTATTTT; CDR3 protein: CASARAARGGTQYF
V gene: TRBV9; J gene: TRBJ1-2; D gene: TRBD1; clone size: NA; CDR3 DNA: TGTGCCAGCAGCGATCCGAGGGGGCACGGCTACACCTTC; CDR3 protein: CASSDPRGHGYTF
V gene: TRBV15; J gene: TRBJ1-1; D gene: NA; clone size: NA; CDR3 DNA: TGTGCCACCAGCAGAGTTTATATACAGGCTGAAGCTTTCTTT; CDR3 protein: CATSRVYIQAEAFF
V gene: TRBV4-3; J gene: TRBJ2-5; D gene: NA; clone size: NA; CDR3 DNA: TGCGCCAGCAGCCAAGAGTTTCGGGAGACCCAGTACTTC; CDR3 protein: CASSQEFRETQYF
V gene: TRBV10-2; J gene: TRBJ1-5; D gene: TRBD1; clone size: NA; CDR3 DNA: TGCGCCACCCAAGGACAGGGCCCTCAGCCCCAGCATTTT; CDR3 protein: CATQGQGPQPQHF
V gene: TRBV5-1; J gene: TRBJ1-5; D gene: TRBD1; clone size: NA; CDR3 DNA: TGCGCCAGCAGCGACGGGACAGGGCCGTATAGCAATCAGCCCCAGCATTTT; CDR3 protein: CASSDGTGPYSNQPQHF
V gene: TRBV6-6; J gene: TRBJ1-4; D gene: NA; clone size: NA; CDR3 DNA: TGTGCCAGCAGTTACTCGAATCAGGGTGATGAAAAACTGTTTTTT; CDR3 protein: CASSYSNQGDEKLFF
V gene: TRBV19; J gene: TRBJ2-7; D gene: NA; clone size: once; CDR3 DNA: TGTGCCAGTAGTATAGCCGCCACAAATTCCTACGAGCAGTACTTC; CDR3 protein: CASSIAATNSYEQYF
V gene: TRBV5-1; J gene: TRBJ2-1; D gene: TRBD1; clone size: NA; CDR3 DNA: TGCGCCAGCAGCGCAACCGGGACAGGGTACAATGAGCAGTTCTTC; CDR3 protein: CASSATGTGYNEQFF
V gene: TRBV5-1; J gene: TRBJ1-3; D gene: NA; clone size: NA; CDR3 DNA: TGCGCCAGCAGCTTTAGCCAGGGCGTAGGAAACACCATATATTTT; CDR3 protein: CASSFSQGVGNTIYF
V gene: TRBV6-6; J gene: TRBJ1-6; D gene: NA; clone size: once; CDR3 DNA: TGTGCCAGCAGTTACTCGAACAGCCCCCAGGTGGCCCTCCACTTT; CDR3 protein: CASSYSNSPQVALHF
V gene: TRBV6-5; J gene: TRBJ1-2; D gene: NA; clone size: NA; CDR3 DNA: TGTGCCAGCAGTTACTTTCGGGGGGCGGCTAACTATGGCTACACCTTC; CDR3 protein: CASSYFRGAANYGYTF
V gene: TRBV7-8; J gene: TRBJ1-1; D gene: NA; clone size: NA; CDR3 DNA: TGTGCCAGCACTCTGGAGGGAAGGACTGAAGCTTTCTTT; CDR3 protein: CASTLEGRTEAFF
V gene: TRBV11-1; J gene: TRBJ2-3; D gene: NA; clone size: NA; CDR3 DNA: TGTGCCAGCAGCTCGAGGGGGGGGGCGTATGATACGCAGTATTTT; CDR3 protein: CASSSRGGAYDTQYF
V gene: TRBV5-6; J gene: TRBJ2-4; D gene: NA; clone size: NA; CDR3 DNA: TGTGCCAGCAGCTCGACAGTGTACTTAGCCAAAAACATTCAGTACTTC; CDR3 protein: CASSSTVYLAKNIQYF
V gene: TRBV30; J gene: TRBJ1-6; D gene: NA; clone size: NA; CDR3 DNA: TGTGCCTGGAAATGGCGGGTTGATTCACCCCTCCACTTT; CDR3 protein: CAWKWRVDSPLHF
V gene: TRBV5-5; J gene: TRBJ2-7; D gene: NA; clone size: NA; CDR3 DNA: TGTGCCAGCGCCCTGATTAGCTCCTACGAGCAGTACTTC; CDR3 protein: CASALISSYEQYF
V gene: TRBV2; J gene: TRBJ2-1; D gene: NA; clone size: NA; CDR3 DNA: TGTGCCAGCAGTACTAGCCTGAGCTACAATGAGCAGTTCTTC; CDR3 protein: CASSTSLSYNEQFF
V gene: TRBV6-5; J gene: TRBJ1-1; D gene: NA; clone size: few; CDR3 DNA: TGTGCCAGCTTGGGGCAAGGCGGCGGAGCTGAAGCTTTCTTT; CDR3 protein: CASLGQGGGAEAFF
V gene: TRBV6-1; J gene: TRBJ1-6; D gene: NA; clone size: NA; CDR3 DNA: TGTGCCAGCAGGCCTAGGAGAGGAGATTCACCCCTCCACTTT; CDR3 protein: CASRPRRGDSPLHF
V gene: TRBV5-6; J gene: TRBJ1-2; D gene: NA; clone size: NA; CDR3 DNA: TGTGCCAGCAGCTTCGGGGAGGATGGCTACACCTTC; CDR3 protein: CASSFGEDGYTF
V gene: TRBV27; J gene: TRBJ1-5; D gene: TRBD1; clone size: NA; CDR3 DNA: TGTGCCAGCAGTTTGGACAGGGGTCAGCCCCAGCATTTT; CDR3 protein: CASSLDRGQPQHF
V gene: TRBV7-2; J gene: TRBJ2-7; D gene: NA; clone size: NA; CDR3 DNA: TGTGCCAGCAGCCCCCGCAGTCTCCACGAGCAGTACTTC; CDR3 protein: CASSPRSLHEQYF
V gene: TRBV29-1; J gene: TRBJ2-1; D gene: NA; clone size: NA; CDR3 DNA: TGCAGCGTTGAGGTGGACAGACACAATGAGCAGTTCTTC; CDR3 protein: CSVEVDRHNEQFF
V gene: TRBV5-1; J gene: TRBJ2-1; D gene: NA; clone size: NA; CDR3 DNA: TGCGCCAGCAGCTTAGGGGGGGGCGGTAACAATGAGCAGTTCTTC; CDR3 protein: CASSLGGGGNNEQFF
V gene: TRBV10-2; J gene: TRBJ1-2; D gene: NA; clone size: few; CDR3 DNA: TGCGCCAGCAGACCTTCCGGGACAAACACACAAGGCTACACCTTC; CDR3 protein: CASRPSGTNTQGYTF
V gene: TRBV5-1; J gene: TRBJ2-1; D gene: TRBD1; clone size: NA; CDR3 DNA: TGCGCCAGCAGCTTGGCGACAGGGGTCTACAATGAGCAGTTCTTC; CDR3 protein: CASSLATGVYNEQFF
V gene: TRBV6-1; J gene: TRBJ2-5; D gene: TRBD1; clone size: NA; CDR3 DNA: TGTGCCAGCAGTGCCACAGGGGTCCAAGAGACCCAGTACTTC; CDR3 protein: CASSATGVQETQYF
V gene: TRBV18; J gene: TRBJ2-1; D gene: NA; clone size: NA; CDR3 DNA: TGTGCCAGCCATGGGAGGAGCTCCTACAATGAGCAGTTCTTC; CDR3 protein: CASHGRSSYNEQFF
V gene: TRBV7-8; J gene: TRBJ2-4; D gene: NA; clone size: NA; CDR3 DNA: TGTGCCAGCAGCTTAGCAAGGCGGAACATTCAGTACTTC; CDR3 protein: CASSLARRNIQYF
V gene: TRBV14; J gene: TRBJ2-1; D gene: TRBD2; clone size: NA; CDR3 DNA: TGTGCCAGCAGCCCCCTAGCGGGGGGGCCCAATGAGCAGTTCTTC; CDR3 protein: CASSPLAGGPNEQFF
V gene: TRBV10-2; J gene: TRBJ1-2; D gene: TRBD1; clone size: few; CDR3 DNA: TGCGCCAGCAGTCGCGGGACAGGGGGCATATATGGCTACACCTTC; CDR3 protein: CASSRGTGGIYGYTF
V gene: TRBV28; J gene: TRBJ2-5; D gene: NA; clone size: NA; CDR3 DNA: TGTGCCAGCAGTACCTTTAGGAGCCAAGAGACCCAGTACTTC; CDR3 protein: CASSTFRSQETQYF
V gene: TRBV6-5; J gene: TRBJ1-2; D gene: NA; clone size: once; CDR3 DNA: TGTGCCAGCAGTTACTCTTGGGAGTCGAGCTACACCTTC; CDR3 protein: CASSYSWESSYTF
V gene: TRBV15; J gene: TRBJ1-1; D gene: NA; clone size: NA; CDR3 DNA: TGTGCCACTCAGCGGGTAAACACTGAAGCTTTCTTT; CDR3 protein: CATQRVNTEAFF
V gene: TRBV6-6; J gene: TRBJ2-7; D gene: NA; clone size: NA; CDR3 DNA: TGTGCCAGCAGCGTAGGCGGCAGTACCTACGAGCAGTACTTC; CDR3 protein: CASSVGGSTYEQYF
V gene: TRBV5-4; J gene: TRBJ2-2; D gene: TRBD2; clone size: NA; CDR3 DNA: TGTGCCAGCAGCCGGGGGGGGCTGACGAACACCGGGGAGCTGTTTTTT; CDR3 protein: CASSRGGLTNTGELFF
V gene: TRBV9; J gene: TRBJ1-2; D gene: TRBD1; clone size: NA; CDR3 DNA: TGTGCCAGCAGCCCGTCGACGGACAGGGGGCGATTAGGTATGGGCTACACCTTC; CDR3 protein: CASSPSTDRGRLGMGYTF
V gene: TRBV9; J gene: TRBJ2-2; D gene: TRBD1; clone size: NA; CDR3 DNA: TGTGCCAGCAGCGTTGCCAGGGGGATCGATGCCGGGGAGCTGTTTTTT; CDR3 protein: CASSVARGIDAGELFF
V gene: TRBV5-1; J gene: TRBJ2-4; D gene: NA; clone size: NA; CDR3 DNA: TGCGCCAGCAGCCCCGGAGCGGCCAAAAACATTCAGTACTTC; CDR3 protein: CASSPGAAKNIQYF
V gene: TRBV7-2; J gene: TRBJ1-5; D gene: TRBD1; clone size: NA; CDR3 DNA: TGTGCCAGCAGCCAACGGGCGGGACAGTCCAATCAGCCCCAGCATTTT; CDR3 protein: CASSQRAGQSNQPQHF
V gene: TRBV5-1; J gene: TRBJ1-1; D gene: NA; clone size: NA; CDR3 DNA: TGCGCCAGCAGCCTGGACCTGAGGACTGAAGCTTTCTTT; CDR3 protein: CASSLDLRTEAFF
V gene: TRBV5-4; J gene: TRBJ1-6; D gene: TRBD1; clone size: NA; CDR3 DNA: TGTGCCAGCAGCGGGGGGCGGACAGGGAAGAATTCACCCCTCCACTTT; CDR3 protein: CASSGGRTGKNSPLHF
V gene: TRBV18; J gene: TRBJ2-7; D gene: NA; clone size: NA; CDR3 DNA: TGTGCCAGCTCACCCGCACAGGGCTACGAGCAGTACTTC; CDR3 protein: CASSPAQGYEQYF
V gene: TRBV4-2; J gene: TRBJ2-1; D gene: TRBD2; clone size: NA; CDR3 DNA: TGTGCCAGCAGCCAAGACGATACTAGCGGGGGGGCCCATGAGCAGTTCTTC; CDR3 protein: CASSQDDTSGGAHEQFF
V gene: TRBV11-1; J gene: TRBJ2-7; D gene: NA; clone size: NA; CDR3 DNA: TGTGCCAGCAGTCCAATCGCCGGGACAAGTAACGAGCAGTACTTC; CDR3 protein: CASSPIAGTSNEQYF
V gene: TRBV12-5; J gene: TRBJ2-3; D gene: NA; clone size: NA; CDR3 DNA: TGTGCTAGTGGTTTTCGAGAGCCAGATACGCAGTATTTT; CDR3 protein: CASGFREPDTQYF